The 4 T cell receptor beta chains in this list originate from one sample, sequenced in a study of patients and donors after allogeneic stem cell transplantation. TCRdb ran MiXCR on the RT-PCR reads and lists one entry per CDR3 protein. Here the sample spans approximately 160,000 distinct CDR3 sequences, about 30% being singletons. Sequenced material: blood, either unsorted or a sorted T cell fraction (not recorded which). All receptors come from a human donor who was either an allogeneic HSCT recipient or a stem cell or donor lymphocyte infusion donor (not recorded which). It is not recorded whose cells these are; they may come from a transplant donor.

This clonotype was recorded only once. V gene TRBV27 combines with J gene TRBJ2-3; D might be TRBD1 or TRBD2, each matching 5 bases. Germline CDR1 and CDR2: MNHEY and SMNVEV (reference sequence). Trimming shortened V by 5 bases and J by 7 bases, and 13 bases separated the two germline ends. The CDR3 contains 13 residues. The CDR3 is CASSETGAHTQYF. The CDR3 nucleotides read TGTGCCAGCAGTGAGACCGGGGCCCATACGCAGTATTTT.

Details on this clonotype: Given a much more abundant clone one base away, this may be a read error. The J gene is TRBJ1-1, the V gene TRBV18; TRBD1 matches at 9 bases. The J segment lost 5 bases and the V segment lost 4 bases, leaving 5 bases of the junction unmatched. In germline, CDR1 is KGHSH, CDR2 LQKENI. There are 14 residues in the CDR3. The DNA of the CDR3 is TGTGCCAGCTCACTGGACAGGGGAATGACTGAAGCTTTCTTT. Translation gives CASSLDRGMTEAFF.

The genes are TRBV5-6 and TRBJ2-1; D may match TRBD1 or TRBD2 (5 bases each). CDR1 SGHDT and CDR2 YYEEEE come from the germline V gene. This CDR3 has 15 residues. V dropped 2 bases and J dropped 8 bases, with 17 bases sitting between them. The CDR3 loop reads CASSFRGYLWDEQFF. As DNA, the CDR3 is TGTGCCAGCAGCTTTCGGGGCTACCTTTGGGATGAGCAGTTCTTC.

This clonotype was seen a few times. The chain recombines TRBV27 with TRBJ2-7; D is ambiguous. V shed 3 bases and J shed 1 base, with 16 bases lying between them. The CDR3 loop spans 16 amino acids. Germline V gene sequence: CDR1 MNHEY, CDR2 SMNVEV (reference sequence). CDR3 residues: CASSFGPQTTSYEQYF. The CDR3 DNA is TGTGCCAGCAGTTTTGGGCCGCAGACAACTTCCTACGAGCAGTACTTC.